The 4 T cell receptor beta chains listed next were all sequenced from one sample in a study of prognosis after radiotherapy for stage I lung cancer. By two-round multiplex PCR, the TCR beta CDR3 was amplified from genomic DNA. Specific primers for each TRBV and TRBJ gene were what first-round PCR used. TCRdb independently ran MiXCR on the multiplex PCR reads; one entry per CDR3 protein. The sample holds about 59,000 distinct CDR3 sequences, approximately 26% seen once. The specimen comprised PBMCs, sampled before or after stereotactic body radiation therapy (not recorded which). The receptors here all came from a donor aged 50 or older with non-small cell lung cancer.

This clonotype came up many times. The chain employs TRBV11-1 and TRBJ1-2; unclear D gene. Looked up from germline, CDR1 is SGHAT and CDR2 is FQDESV (reference sequence). Trimming took off 4 bases at V and 5 bases at J, with 8 bases between the two ends. This CDR3 is built from 12 residues. The CDR3 DNA reads as TGTGCCAGCAGCTCGAGTGGATATGGCTACACCTTC. This encodes CASSSSGYGYTF.

With respect to this clonotype: This sequence may be a read error, since a much larger clone differs from it by one base. The V gene is TRBV6-2 or TRBV6-3, the J gene TRBJ2-1; D might be TRBD2 (6 bases). V gave up 2 bases and J gave up 6 bases, with 26 bases separating them. This CDR3 is 19 amino acids long. Germline CDR1 is MNHEY and CDR2 is SVGEGT. The CDR3 sequence: CASSYNRRGRLAWGNEQFF. CDR3 nucleotides: TGTGCCAGCAGTTACAACCGTCGGGGGAGGCTAGCGTGGGGCAATGAGCAGTTCTTC.

In its sample, this clonotype was seen many times. The V and J genes are TRBV7-2 and TRBJ1-5; the D is unclear. The germline V gene encodes CDR1 SGHTA and CDR2 FQGNSA. V was cut by 7 bases and J by 4 bases, with 8 bases left in between. This CDR3 has 12 residues. CDR3 nucleotide sequence: TGTGCCAGCACCTCATTAAATCAGCCCCAGCATTTT. Protein sequence: CASTSLNQPQHF.

To note about this clonotype: This may stem from a read error, because a much larger clone lies one nucleotide away. The chain links TRBV2 to TRBJ2-5; maybe TRBD1 (6 bases). The V end lost 10 bases, the J end lost 4 bases, and 13 bases lay between the germline ends. Germline V gives CDR1 SNHLY, CDR2 FYNNEI. This CDR3 has 12 amino acids. Here the CDR3 DNA reads TGTGCCACCTCGACAGGAGGAGAGACCCAGTACTTC. It yields the protein CATSTGGETQYF.